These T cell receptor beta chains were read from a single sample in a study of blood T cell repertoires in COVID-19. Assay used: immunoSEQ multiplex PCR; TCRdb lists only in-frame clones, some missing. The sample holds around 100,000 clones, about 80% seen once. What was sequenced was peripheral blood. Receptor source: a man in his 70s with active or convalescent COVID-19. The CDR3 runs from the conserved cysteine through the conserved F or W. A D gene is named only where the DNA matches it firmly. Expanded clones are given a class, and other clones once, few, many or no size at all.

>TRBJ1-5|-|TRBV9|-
TGTGCCAGCAGCGCCGAGGGGGTCAGCGCCGACAATCAGCCCCAGCATTTT
CASSAEGVSADNQPQHF
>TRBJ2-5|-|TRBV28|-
TGTGCCAGCAGTTTGGGGGCGGGAGAGACCCAGTACTTC
CASSLGAGETQYF
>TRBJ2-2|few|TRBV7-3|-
TGTGCCAGCAGCGCCGGGACATACACCGGGGAGCTGTTTTTT
CASSAGTYTGELFF
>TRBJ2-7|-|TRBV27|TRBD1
TGTGCCAGCAGTCGGGACAGGGGAGGAGGTCACGAGCAGTACTTC
CASSRDRGGGHEQYF
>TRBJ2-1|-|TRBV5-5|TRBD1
TGTGCCAGCAGCAATCCGGGACAGAAACCCAATGAGCAGTTCTTC
CASSNPGQKPNEQFF
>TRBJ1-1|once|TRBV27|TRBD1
TGTGCCAGCGGGTCACAGGGGGGAACTGAAGCTTTCTTT
CASGSQGGTEAFF
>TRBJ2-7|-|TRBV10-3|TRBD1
TGTGCCATCAGTGAGTCGACGGGGACAGGACGCACCTACGAGCAGCACTTC
CAISESTGTGRTYEQHF
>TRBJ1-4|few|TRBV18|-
TGTGCCAGCTCACCACAGGGGCGGAATGAAAAACTGTTTTTT
CASSPQGRNEKLFF
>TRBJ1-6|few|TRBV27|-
TGTGCCAGCCACCGCACAGGACAATCCTATAATTCACCCCTCCACTTT
CASHRTGQSYNSPLHF
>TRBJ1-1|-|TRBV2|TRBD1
TGTGCCAGCAGTTACAGGGGGCCCACTGAAGCTTTCTTT
CASSYRGPTEAFF
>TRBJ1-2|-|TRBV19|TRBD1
TGTGCCAGTAGTATCCAGGGGGCGAGCTACGGCTACACCTTC
CASSIQGASYGYTF
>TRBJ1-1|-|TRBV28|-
TGTGCCAGCAGTATAGGGAGGAACACTGAAGCTTTCTTT
CASSIGRNTEAFF
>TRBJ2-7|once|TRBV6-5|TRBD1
TGTGCCAGCAGTTTACGGGACAGACCCTACGAGCAGTACTTC
CASSLRDRPYEQYF
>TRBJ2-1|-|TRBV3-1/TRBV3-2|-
TGTGCCAGCAGCTCGCGACAGGCCATCTACAATGAGCAGTTCTTC
CASSSRQAIYNEQFF
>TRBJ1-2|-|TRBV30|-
TGTGCCTGGGACTGGGAGGAAGGTGGCTACACCTTC
CAWDWEEGGYTF